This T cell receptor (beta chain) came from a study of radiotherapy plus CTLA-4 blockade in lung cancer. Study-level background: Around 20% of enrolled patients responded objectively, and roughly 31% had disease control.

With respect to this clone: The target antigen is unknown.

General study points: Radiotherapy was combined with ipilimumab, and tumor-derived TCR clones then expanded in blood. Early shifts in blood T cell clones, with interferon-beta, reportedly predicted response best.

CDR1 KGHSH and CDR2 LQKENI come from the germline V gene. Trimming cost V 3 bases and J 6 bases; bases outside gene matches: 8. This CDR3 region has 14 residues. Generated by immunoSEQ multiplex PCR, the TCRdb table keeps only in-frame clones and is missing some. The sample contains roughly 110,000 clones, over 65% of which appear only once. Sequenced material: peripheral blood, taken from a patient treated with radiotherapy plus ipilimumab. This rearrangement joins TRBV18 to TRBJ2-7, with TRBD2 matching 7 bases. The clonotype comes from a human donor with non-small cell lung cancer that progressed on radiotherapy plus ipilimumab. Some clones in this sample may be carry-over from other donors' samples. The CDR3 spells CASSPGGLAGEQYF. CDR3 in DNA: TGTGCCAGCTCACCGGGAGGGTTGGCTGGCGAGCAGTACTTC.